These T cell receptor beta chains were read from a single sample in a study of OX40 agonist ivuxolimab in advanced cancers. This table comes from immunoSEQ multiplex PCR, and its TCRdb copy is limited to in-frame clones, with some not included. The sample holds about 66,000 clones; 85% are singletons and the top ten take approximately 3.8%. Material: CD4+ or CD8+ T cells sorted from blood, obtained in a trial of the OX40 agonist ivuxolimab. The receptor source for this set is an adult with an advanced solid tumor such as melanoma, head and neck, liver or kidney cancer. The CDR3 runs from the conserved cysteine through the conserved F or W. Fields, in order: J gene, V gene, CDR3 length, CDR3 protein.

TRBJ1-2 | TRBV25-1 | 13 | CASSEQTAYGYTF
TRBJ2-3 | TRBV19 | 15 | CASSMWQIRGDTQYF
TRBJ2-7 | TRBV15 | 17 | CATSGSQWGRSSYEQYF
TRBJ1-2 | TRBV28 | 14 | CASRLTASNYGYTF
TRBJ2-1 | TRBV2 | 14 | CASSLQGLANEQFF
TRBJ2-2 | TRBV19 | 14 | CASNLQTNTGELFF
TRBJ1-1 | TRBV28 | 14 | CASKLPRGYGEAFF
TRBJ1-6 | TRBV30 | 16 | CAWSVPLGTENSPLHF
TRBJ2-5 | TRBV23-1 | 11 | CASSLRETQYF
TRBJ2-2 | TRBV10-3 | 13 | CAITGTDTGELFF
TRBJ2-1 | TRBV12-5 | 12 | CASGSSLGEQFF
TRBJ1-2 | TRBV28 | 14 | CASTITGDVFGYTF
TRBJ1-6 | TRBV30 | 12 | CAWSHSNSPLHF
TRBJ2-1 | TRBV2 | 14 | CASREPSSYNEQFF
TRBJ2-7 | TRBV7-8 | 11 | CASSQGPEQYF
TRBJ2-2 | TRBV5-1 | 17 | CASSLGTSPERAGELFF
TRBJ2-7 | TRBV5-1 | 14 | CASSLELRGHEQYF